Shown below are 13 T cell receptor beta chains from a single sample sequenced in a study of shared clonotypes between healthy human individuals. Using immunoSEQ multiplex PCR, the repertoire was profiled, and TCRdb retains in-frame clones only, with some absent. The top ten clones hold roughly 0.36% of a sample with millions of clones, 90% to 95% of them seen once. Sequenced input: naive CD4+ T cells from PBMCs. Indicated subset: CD45RA+ positively selected. The receptor source for this set is a man aged 18 to 30 in good health. Some clones in this sample may be carry-over from other donors' samples.

The CDR3 sequence is CASSPGTTQETQYF. CDR3 DNA: TGTGCCAGCAGCCCCGGGACTACCCAAGAGACCCAGTACTTC. This chain uses TRBV11-1 with TRBJ2-5; 7 bases are shared with TRBD2. There are 14 residues in the CDR3. The V segment lost 5 bases and the J segment 1 base; nucleotides outside the gene matches: 4. The germline V gene encodes CDR1 SGHAT and CDR2 FQDESV (reference sequence). The full variable domain, rest sourced from reference TRBV11-1 and TRBJ2-5, is EAEVAQSPRYKITEKSQAVAFWCDPISGHATLYWYRQILGQGPELLVQFQDESVVDDSQLPKDRFSAERLKGVDSTLKIQPAELGDSAMYLCASSPGTTQETQYFGPGTRLLVL.

This sequence joins TRBV15 and TRBJ2-1; D not certain. The CDR3 contains 16 residues. Trimming removed 1 base at V and 3 bases at J, with 13 bases between. Looked up from germline, CDR1 is LNHNV and CDR2 is YYDKDF (reference sequence). This CDR3 reads CATSRALGGNYNEQFF. The CDR3 nucleotides are TGTGCCACCAGCAGAGCCCTTGGCGGAAACTACAATGAGCAGTTCTTC.

The genes are TRBV5-1 and TRBJ2-1; D uncertain. The CDR3 totals 16 residues. The germline V gene has CDR1 SGHRS and CDR2 YFSETQ. The V end was cut by 0 bases, the J end by 3 bases, with 13 bases between. For the CDR3, the DNA is TGCGCCAGCAGCTTGGGGTCGGCGGTGCTCTACAATGAGCAGTTCTTC. Translating it yields CASSLGSAVLYNEQFF.

The chain is built from TRBV11-2 and TRBJ2-7, with TRBD1 matching 10 bases. The CDR3 has 13 residues. Germline V CDR1 and CDR2: SGHAT, FQNNGV. V dropped 4 bases and J dropped 6; count of bases not matched to a gene: 3. This CDR3 is CASSSGTGAEQYF. The CDR3 nucleotides read TGTGCCAGCAGCTCCGGGACAGGGGCCGAGCAGTACTTC.

V usage is TRBV27 and J usage is TRBJ1-2, with 7 positions matching TRBD1. Losses at the gene ends were 2 bases for V and 0 bases for J; bases not matched to a gene: 3. Germline CDR1 and CDR2: MNHEY and SMNVEV (reference sequence). CDR3 length equals 15 residues. This chain's CDR3 is CASSLRDSPNYGYTF. Written as DNA, the CDR3 is TGTGCCAGCAGTTTACGGGACAGCCCTAACTATGGCTACACCTTC.

To note about this clone: Other DNA sequences in the same sample also yield this CDR3. The chain combines TRBV9 with TRBJ2-6; tentatively, D is TRBD1 or TRBD2 (6 bases each). The CDR3 consists of 16 residues. Germline CDR1 SGDLS, CDR2 YYNGEE. V dropped 4 bases and J dropped 0 bases, with 11 bases sitting between them. The CDR3 protein is CASSPRGDSGANVLTF. The CDR3 DNA reads TGTGCCAGCAGCCCGAGGGGGGACTCTGGGGCCAACGTCCTGACTTTC.

The genes are TRBV7-7 and TRBJ1-1; D is unclear. V gave up 2 bases and J gave up 4 bases, with 8 bases separating them. Germline CDR1 SSHAT, CDR2 FNYEAQ (reference sequence). This CDR3 spans 13 amino acids. This CDR3 is CASSLLVGTEAFF. CDR3 nucleotide sequence: TGTGCCAGCAGCTTACTCGTGGGCACTGAAGCTTTCTTT.

This chain joins TRBV7-9 and TRBJ1-3; the D gene is possibly TRBD1 (5 bases). There are 16 residues in the CDR3. V gave up 4 bases and J gave up 2 bases, with 15 bases separating them. In germline, CDR1 is SEHNR, CDR2 FQNEAQ (reference sequence). The CDR3 DNA reads TGTGCCAGCAGCTCAACTCGACTGGGGCCTGGAAACACCATATATTTT. Translating it yields CASSSTRLGPGNTIYF.

The V call is TRBV5-1, the J call TRBJ2-1; 7 bases are a match to TRBD1. V lost 8 bases to trimming and J lost 0 bases; unmatched junction nucleotides: 8. Germline values: CDR1 SGHRS, CDR2 YFSETQ. The CDR3 is made up of 15 amino acids. This CDR3 reads CASNRGLSSYNEQFF. CDR3 coding DNA: TGCGCCAGTAACAGGGGTTTAAGCTCCTACAATGAGCAGTTCTTC. Combining the CDR3 with reference TRBV5-1 and TRBJ2-1 gives the whole variable domain KAGVTQTPRYLIKTRGQQVTLSCSPISGHRSVSWYQQTPGQGLQFLFEYFSETQRNKGNFPGRFSGRQFSNSRSEMNVSTLELGDSALYLCASNRGLSSYNEQFFGPGTRLTVL.

The chain couples TRBV19 to TRBJ1-1; tentatively, D is TRBD1 (5 bases). The CDR3 sequence is 12 residues long. V dropped 5 bases and J dropped 10 bases, with 14 bases sitting between them. Germline V gene lookup returns CDR1 LNHDA and CDR2 SQIVND (reference sequence). The CDR3 DNA follows: TGTGCCAGTAGTCCAGGGACCATTGGAGCTTTCTTT. Translated: CASSPGTIGAFF.

This sequence joins TRBV9 and TRBJ2-3; the D call may be TRBD1 or TRBD2 (5 bases each). The CDR3 totals 15 residues. V dropped 4 bases and J dropped 5 bases, with 17 bases sitting between them. Germline CDR1 is SGDLS and CDR2 is YYNGEE. The CDR3 DNA reads TGTGCCAGCAGCCCTCAGACCCGTGGGGGAGATACGCAGTATTTT. It specifies CASSPQTRGGDTQYF.

This chain links TRBV7-9 with TRBJ1-5; 7 bases are a match to TRBD1. The CDR3 covers 15 residues. Germline assignment: CDR1 SEHNR and CDR2 FQNEAQ (reference sequence). Unmatched junction bases numbered 5, after V lost 4 bases and J lost 2 bases. DNA for the CDR3: TGTGCCAGCAGCTCCCCCGGGACAGGCAATCAGCCCCAGCATTTT. Translated: CASSSPGTGNQPQHF.

The chain employs TRBV30 and TRBJ2-1; 8 bases agree with TRBD2. After removal of 3 bases from V and 4 bases from J, the junction contained 8 bases not matched to a gene. Germline loops: CDR1 GTSNPN, CDR2 SVGIG (reference sequence). This CDR3 has 15 residues. The CDR3 region has the DNA TGTGCCTGGAGCACCCGGCTAGCGGGTTACAATGAGCAGTTCTTC. Translation: CAWSTRLAGYNEQFF.